The 6 T cell receptor beta chains reported below all come from one sample, sequenced in a study of long-term antiretroviral therapy in people with HIV. Survey-level immunoSEQ v3.0 assays were run. This table comes from immunoSEQ multiplex PCR, and its TCRdb copy is limited to in-frame clones, with some not included. The sample contains around 21,000 clones, more than 70% of which appear only once. The sequencing used unsorted PBMCs, collected 2.3 years after starting antiretroviral therapy. The origin of the receptors is a man between 60 and 75 years old with HIV.

The chain has TRBV5-4 and TRBJ2-6; no firm D call. CDR1 is SGHNT, CDR2 YYREEE, per germline (reference sequence). This CDR3 comprises 12 residues. Deletions cut 7 bases from V and 4 bases from J, with 6 bases between. CDR3 nucleotide sequence: TGTGCCAGCCACCCGGGGGCCAACGTCCTGACTTTC. Translated, it gives CASHPGANVLTF.

This clone was counted once. This chain uses TRBV5-4 with TRBJ2-7, with TRBD1 matching 9 bases. This CDR3 spans 13 amino acids. The V gene's germline CDR1 is SGHNT and CDR2 YYREEE (reference sequence). After removal of 8 bases from V and 4 bases from J, the junction contained 7 bases not matched to a gene. This CDR3 reads CASSRDRVYEQYF. The DNA for the CDR3 is TGTGCCAGTAGCCGGGACAGGGTTTACGAGCAGTACTTC.

The chain is built from TRBV11-2 and TRBJ2-5, with D perhaps TRBD2 (5 bases). The germline V gene has CDR1 SGHAT and CDR2 FQNNGV. The length of the CDR3 is 15 residues. Trimming pared 2 bases from V and 3 bases from J, leaving 13 bases between. The CDR3: CASSLFGLEEETQYF. The CDR3 bases are TGTGCCAGCAGCTTATTTGGACTCGAGGAAGAGACCCAGTACTTC.

This sequence joins TRBV7-3 and TRBJ2-1, with TRBD1 as a possible D gene (5 bases). The germline V and J ends were trimmed by 2 bases and 4 bases, with 15 bases remaining between them. CDR1 and CDR2 (germline): SGHTA, FQGTGA. The CDR3 is 16 amino acids. CDR3 in amino acids: CASSLSVRVGYNEQFF. CDR3 coding DNA: TGTGCCAGCAGCTTATCGGTCAGGGTGGGGTACAATGAGCAGTTCTTC.

This chain joins TRBV6-1 and TRBJ1-3; 9 nucleotides line up with TRBD1. From germline, CDR1 is MNHNS and CDR2 SASEGT. The CDR3 runs 15 residues. The V gene end was trimmed by 6 bases and the J gene end by 3 bases; junction bases not matched to a gene: 6. CDR3 sequence: CASSNTGGGGNTIYF. The CDR3 DNA reads TGTGCCAGCAGCAACACAGGGGGCGGTGGAAACACCATATATTTT.

The chain links TRBV9 to TRBJ2-7; no definite D call. The germline V gene has CDR1 SGDLS and CDR2 YYNGEE. Between the trimmed V and J ends, which lost 0 bases and 2 bases, there was a span of 12 bases. CDR3 length: 15 residues. The CDR3 region is CASSVGNRFPYEQYF. Here the CDR3 DNA reads TGTGCCAGCAGCGTAGGTAATCGTTTCCCCTACGAGCAGTACTTC.